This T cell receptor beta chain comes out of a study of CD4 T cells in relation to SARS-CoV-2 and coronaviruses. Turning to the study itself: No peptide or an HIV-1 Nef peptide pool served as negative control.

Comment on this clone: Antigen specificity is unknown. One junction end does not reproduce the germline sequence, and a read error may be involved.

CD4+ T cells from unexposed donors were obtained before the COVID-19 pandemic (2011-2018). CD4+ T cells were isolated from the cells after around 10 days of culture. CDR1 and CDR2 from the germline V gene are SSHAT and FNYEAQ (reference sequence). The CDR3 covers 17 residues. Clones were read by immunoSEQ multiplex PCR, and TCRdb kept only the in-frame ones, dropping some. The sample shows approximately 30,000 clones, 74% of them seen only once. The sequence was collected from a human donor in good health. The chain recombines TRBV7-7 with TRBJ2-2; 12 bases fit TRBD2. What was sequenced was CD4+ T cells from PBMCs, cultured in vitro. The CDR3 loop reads CASSLGPTSGRAGELFF. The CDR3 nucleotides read TGTGCTAGCAGCTTAGGACCGACTAGCGGGAGAGCCGGGGAGCTGTTTTTT.